This T cell receptor (beta chain) appears in the sequencing data of a study of tumor and adjacent non-tumor tissue in lung cancer. Study context: Patients were aged about 30 to 80, about 10 men and about 5 women, stage I to III. Each sample yielded a few million productive TCRbeta reads on average. Study outcomes and limitations: In normal lung, the top 100 clones were significantly more dominant than in tumor.

The template was RNA from unsorted bulk tissue. More than 3 cm separated this lung sample from the edge of the tumor. There are 13 residues in the CDR3. Per germline, CDR1 SQVTM and CDR2 ANQGSEA. A modified ARM-PCR protocol with three rounds of nested PCR amplified TCRbeta. TCRdb used MiXCR to reprocess the multiplex PCR reads, holding one entry per CDR3 protein. The repertoire has under 85,000 distinct CDR3 sequences, about 80% of them found once; the top ten carry roughly 37%. A remark on this clonotype: Its antigen is undetermined. At one end the junction does not follow the germline gene, possibly because of a read error.

This clonotype originated in a man in his 70s with non-small cell lung cancer. This chain uses TRBV29-1 with TRBJ1-2; D unresolved. The sample comprised distant non-tumor lung tissue. The CDR3 here is CSVLGWVLYGYTF. Here the CDR3 DNA reads TGCAGCGTTCTTGGGTGGGTGCTCTATGGTTACACCTTC.